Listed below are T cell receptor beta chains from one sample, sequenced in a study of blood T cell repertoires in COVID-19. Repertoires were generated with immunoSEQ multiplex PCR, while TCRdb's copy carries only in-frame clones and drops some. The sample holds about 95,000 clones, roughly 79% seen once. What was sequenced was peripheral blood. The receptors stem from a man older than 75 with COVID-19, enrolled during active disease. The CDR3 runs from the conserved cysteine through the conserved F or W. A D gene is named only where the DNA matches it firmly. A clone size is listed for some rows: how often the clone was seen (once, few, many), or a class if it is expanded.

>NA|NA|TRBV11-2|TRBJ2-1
TGTGCCAGCAGCTTGTCCCTGAACGGGGAGCAGTTCTTC
CASSLSLNGEQFF
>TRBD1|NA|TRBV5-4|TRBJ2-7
TGTGCCAGCAAACTGTACGGGACAGGGGAAGGCGAGCAGTACTTC
CASKLYGTGEGEQYF
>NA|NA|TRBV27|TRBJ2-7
TGTGCCAGCAGTTTATCGTGGGCGAGGGCCTACGAGCAGTACTTC
CASSLSWARAYEQYF
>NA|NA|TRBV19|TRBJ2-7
TGTGCCAGTACCAGGGGCTACGAGCAGTACTTC
CASTRGYEQYF
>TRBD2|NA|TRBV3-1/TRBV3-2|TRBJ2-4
TGTGCCAGCAGCCAAGCCGGGACTATATACGGCAAAAACATTCAGTACTTC
CASSQAGTIYGKNIQYF
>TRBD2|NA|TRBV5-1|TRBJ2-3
TGCGCCAGCAGCTTGGCGCTTAGCGGGGGACCAGATACGCAGTATTTT
CASSLALSGGPDTQYF
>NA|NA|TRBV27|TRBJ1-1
TGTGCCAGCAGTTTTACGGAGTACACTGAAGCTTTCTTT
CASSFTEYTEAFF
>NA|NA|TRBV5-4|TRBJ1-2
TGTGCCAGCAGCTTGGTCGGGACAAACTATGGCTACACCTTC
CASSLVGTNYGYTF
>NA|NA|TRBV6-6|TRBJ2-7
TGTGCCAGCAGCCCGAACAACTACGAGCAGTACTTC
CASSPNNYEQYF
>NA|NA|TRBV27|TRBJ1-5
TGTGCCAGCAGTTCCAGGGAGGATCAGCCCCAGCATTTT
CASSSREDQPQHF
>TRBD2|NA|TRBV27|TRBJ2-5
TGTGCCAGCAGTCCACTAGCGGGAATAAAGACCCAGTACTTC
CASSPLAGIKTQYF
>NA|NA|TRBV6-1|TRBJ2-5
TGTGCCAGCAGTGAATCCCAGGGGCCAGAAGAGACCCAGTACTTC
CASSESQGPEETQYF
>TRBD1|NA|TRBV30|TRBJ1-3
TGTGCCTGGAGTGGACAGGGTGTAGGGACCATATATTTT
CAWSGQGVGTIYF
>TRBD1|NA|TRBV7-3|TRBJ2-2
TGTGCCAGCAGCTCGGAGGGACAGGGCTACACCGGGGAGCTGTTTTTT
CASSSEGQGYTGELFF
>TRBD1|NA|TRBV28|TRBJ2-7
TGTGCCAGCAGTGGTACAGGGGATTTCGGCTACGAGCAGTACTTC
CASSGTGDFGYEQYF
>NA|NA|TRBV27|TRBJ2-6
TGTGCCAGCAGTTTACAGGTCGGGGCCAACGTCCTGACTTTC
CASSLQVGANVLTF
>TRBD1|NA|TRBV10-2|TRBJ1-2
TGCGCCAGCAGTGGGACCCGACAGGGGGGTTTGTATGGCTACACCTTC
CASSGTRQGGLYGYTF
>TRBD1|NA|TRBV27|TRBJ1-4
TGTGCCAGCAAGTTACAGGGGCTTAATGAAAAACTGTTTTTT
CASKLQGLNEKLFF
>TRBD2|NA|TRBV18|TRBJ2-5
TGTGCCAGCTCACCACCGGGGGGGTCGGAGACCCAGTACTTC
CASSPPGGSETQYF
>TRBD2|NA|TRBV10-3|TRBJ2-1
TGTGCCATCAGTGAGCACGGGACTAGCGGGAGCAATGAGCAGTTCTTC
CAISEHGTSGSNEQFF
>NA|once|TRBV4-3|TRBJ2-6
TGCGCCAGCAGCCAAGATCGAATCAGGGTCTCTGGGGCCAACGTCCTGACTTTC
CASSQDRIRVSGANVLTF
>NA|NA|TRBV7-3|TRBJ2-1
TGTGCCAGCAGCTTGACTAGTTGGGATGAGCAGTTCTTC
CASSLTSWDEQFF
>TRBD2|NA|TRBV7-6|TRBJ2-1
TGTGCCAGCAGCTTAGATCGGGCGGGAGGGCACAATGAGCAGTTCTTC
CASSLDRAGGHNEQFF
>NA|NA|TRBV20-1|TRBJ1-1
TGCAGTGCTACTGTCACTGAAGCTTTCTTT
CSATVTEAFF
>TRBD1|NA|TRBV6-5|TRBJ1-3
TGTGCCAGCAGCGGGACAGCCGGAAACACCATATATTTT
CASSGTAGNTIYF
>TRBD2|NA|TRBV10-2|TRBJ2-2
TGCGCCAGCAGTGAGTCCCTATACGCGGGAGGGCGCACCGGGGAGCTGTTTTTT
CASSESLYAGGRTGELFF
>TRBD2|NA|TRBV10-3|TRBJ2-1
TGTGCCATCAGTGACCGGGGGGATTATCGCAATGAGCAGTTCTTC
CAISDRGDYRNEQFF
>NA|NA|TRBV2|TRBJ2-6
TGTGCCAGCAGGAGGCTCAGGGGTGGGTCTGGGGCCAACGTCCTGACTTTC
CASRRLRGGSGANVLTF
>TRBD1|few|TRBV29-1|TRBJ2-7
TGCAGCGTGGGGGACAGTTCCTACGAGCAGTACTTC
CSVGDSSYEQYF
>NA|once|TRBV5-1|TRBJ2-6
TGCGCCAGCAGCTTTAGCTCTGGGGCCAACGTCCTGACTTTC
CASSFSSGANVLTF
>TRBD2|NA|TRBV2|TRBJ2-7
TGTGCCAGCAGTGAATTAGCGGGAAACTACGAGCAGTACTTC
CASSELAGNYEQYF
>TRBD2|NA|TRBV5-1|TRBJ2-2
TGCGCCAGCAGCGGGACTAGCGGGGGGGCCTCCGGGGAGCTGTTTTTT
CASSGTSGGASGELFF
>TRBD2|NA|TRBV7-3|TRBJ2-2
TGTGCCAGCAGCCCCATCGGGAGGGGGAACACCGGGGAGCTGTTTTTT
CASSPIGRGNTGELFF
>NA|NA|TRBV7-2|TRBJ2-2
TGTGCCAGCAGCTGGCAGGCTGTCACCGGGGAGCTGTTTTTT
CASSWQAVTGELFF
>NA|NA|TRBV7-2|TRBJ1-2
TGTGCCAGCAGCTTAAACCGGGGGGACTATGGCTACACCTTC
CASSLNRGDYGYTF
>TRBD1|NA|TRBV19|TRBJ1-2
TGTGCCAGTAGTATTCGCCTCCGGGGACAGTACAACTATGGCTACACCTTC
CASSIRLRGQYNYGYTF
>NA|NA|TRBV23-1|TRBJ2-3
TGCGCCAGCAGTGTCAGGGGATTTCGCACAGATACGCAGTATTTT
CASSVRGFRTDTQYF
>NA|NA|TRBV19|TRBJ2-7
TGTGCCAGTAGTATAACCCTTTCTAGCTACGAGCAGTACTTC
CASSITLSSYEQYF
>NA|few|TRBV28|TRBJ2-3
TGTGCCAGCACGCGGAAGAATACGCAGTATTTT
CASTRKNTQYF
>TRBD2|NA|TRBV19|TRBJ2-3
TGTGCCAGTAGCGACGGACTAGCGGGGCTCACAGATACGCAGTATTTT
CASSDGLAGLTDTQYF
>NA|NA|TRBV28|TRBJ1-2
TGTGCCAGCAGTTTATCCCGAGATTATGGCTACACCTTC
CASSLSRDYGYTF
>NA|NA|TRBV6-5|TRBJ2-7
TGTGCCAGCAGCAACCCGGGGGGCCCGAACTTC
CASSNPGGPNF
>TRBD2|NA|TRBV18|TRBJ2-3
TGTGCCAGCTCACTCACTAGCGTAGATACGCAGTATTTT
CASSLTSVDTQYF
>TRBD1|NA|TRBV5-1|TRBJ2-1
TGCGCCAGCAGCTCTACAGGGGGCTTCAATGAGCAGTTCTTC
CASSSTGGFNEQFF
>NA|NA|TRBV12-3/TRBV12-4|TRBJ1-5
TGTGCCAGCAGTTTGTCGAGCAATCAGCCCCAGCATTTT
CASSLSSNQPQHF
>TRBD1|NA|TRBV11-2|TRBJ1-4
TGTGCCAGCAGCTTAGCCCTCGCGGGACAGGGTGGTGAAAAACTGTTTTTT
CASSLALAGQGGEKLFF
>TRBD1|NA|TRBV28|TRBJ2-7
TGTGCCAGCAGTCCATCCGGGACAGGGGGACTATACGAGCAGTACTTC
CASSPSGTGGLYEQYF
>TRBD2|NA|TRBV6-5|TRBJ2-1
TGTGCCATCGGGGCGGGGCTAGCGGGAGTTAATGAGCAGTTCTTC
CAIGAGLAGVNEQFF
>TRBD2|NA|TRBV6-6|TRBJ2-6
TGTGCCAGCAGTTCAAGCGGGAGCCTAGGGGCCAACGTCCTGACTTTC
CASSSSGSLGANVLTF
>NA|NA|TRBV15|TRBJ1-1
TGTGCCACCAGCAGGTCAGGACAGACAACAAAGGCTGAAGCTTTCTTT
CATSRSGQTTKAEAFF
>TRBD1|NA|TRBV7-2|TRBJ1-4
TGTGCCAGCAGCACCACCCGACAGGGAACTAATGAAAAACTGTTTTTT
CASSTTRQGTNEKLFF
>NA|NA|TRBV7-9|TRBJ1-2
TGTGCCAGCAGCTTAGGGCAGAGGGGCTACACCTTC
CASSLGQRGYTF
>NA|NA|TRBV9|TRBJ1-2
TGTGCCAGCAGCGGCCCTCGGGGGATGAGGTCCCCTAACTATGGCTACACCTTC
CASSGPRGMRSPNYGYTF
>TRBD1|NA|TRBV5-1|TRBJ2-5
TGCGCCAGCAGCCGTGGCGCAGGGGGCAGGGAGACCCAGTACTTC
CASSRGAGGRETQYF
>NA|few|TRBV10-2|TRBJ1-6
TGCGCCAGCAGCCCTCAGGGCATGAATAATTCACCCCTCCACTTT
CASSPQGMNNSPLHF
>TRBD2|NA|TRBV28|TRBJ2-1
TGTGCCAGCAGTTTTCCGGGACTAGCGAGAAGCTCCTACAATGAGCAGTTCTTC
CASSFPGLARSSYNEQFF
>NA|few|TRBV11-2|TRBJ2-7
TGTGCCAGCAGCCTCGGACGGGGCTCCTACGAGCAGTACTTC
CASSLGRGSYEQYF
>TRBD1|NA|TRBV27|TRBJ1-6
TGTGCCAGCAGCCCAGACAGGGGAAGTTCACCCCTCCACTTT
CASSPDRGSSPLHF
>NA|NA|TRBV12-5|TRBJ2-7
TGTGCTAGTGGTTTGGGACAGCCCTCCTACGAGCAGTACTTC
CASGLGQPSYEQYF
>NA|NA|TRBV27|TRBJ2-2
TGTGCCAGCAGTTTCGGGAGGAACACCGGGGAGCTGTTTTTT
CASSFGRNTGELFF